These 32 T cell receptor beta chains came from one sample sequenced in a study of low-dose radiotherapy and immunotherapy resistance in tumors (dated 2022 in TCRdb). Reads for this sample came from an Illumina MiniSeq. First-strand cDNA was synthesized using Superscript III and a set of TRAV- and TRBV-specific primers, so that both TCRalpha and TCRbeta chains were covered. TCRs were amplified for 20 to 25 PCR cycles with Phusion, using a constant-region primer paired with the adapter attached to the V primers. TCRdb ran its own pipeline on the public reads, namely fastp trimming at Q25 and MiXCR clone calling, and kept in-frame beta chains. All rows with the same CDR3 protein become a single entry with the most common DNA and genes. This sample has tens of thousands of distinct CDR3 sequences in its table, and 20% to 25% of those were observed once. The ten largest make up under 9.5% of the sample.

What this sample's time point label stands for: after trial treatment. Per the publication, the treatment or condition label means: LDRT plus nivolumab, ipilimumab, low-dose cyclophosphamide and aspirin (RACIN trial). This specimen consisted of PBMCs, obtained after low-dose radiotherapy plus immunotherapy. These receptors were obtained from a female donor with ovarian cancer.

This clonotype was recorded at least ten times. The chain recombines TRBV9 with TRBJ2-1; 9 bases are a match to TRBD2. CDR1 SGDLS and CDR2 YYNGEE come from the germline V gene. The ends lost 0 bases at V and 9 bases at J; junction bases unmatched: 7. This CDR3 is built from 15 residues. CDR3 in amino acids: CASSVEGTSSGEQFF. The CDR3 DNA reads as TGTGCCAGCAGCGTAGAGGGGACTAGCAGCGGTGAGCAGTTCTTC.

This clonotype was seen repeatedly, ten times or more. The V gene is TRBV6-5, the J gene TRBJ1-2; TRBD1 is a possible D gene (6 bases). The CDR3 spans 13 residues. Trimming removed 6 bases at V and 4 bases at J, with 12 bases between. CDR1 is MNHEY, CDR2 SVGAGI, per germline. The CDR3 loop reads CASSAQGGYGYTF. In DNA form, the CDR3 reads TGTGCCAGCAGCGCACAGGGAGGCTATGGCTACACCTTC.

This clonotype was observed at least ten times. The rearrangement uses TRBV4-1 and TRBJ2-7, with D unresolved. This CDR3 is 14 amino acids long. V was cut by 1 base and J by 9 bases, with 16 bases left in between. Per the germline V gene, CDR1 is MGHRA and CDR2 is YSYEKL. Written as DNA, the CDR3 is TGCGCCAGCAGCCAAGGTTTTGGCCCACGCGGGCAGTACTTC. Translating it yields CASSQGFGPRGQYF.

This clonotype was seen only a few times. V usage is TRBV2 and J usage is TRBJ2-3, with 9 bases lining up with TRBD1. The length of the CDR3 is 16 residues. V lost 6 bases and J lost 0; bases outside the gene matches: 7. The germline gives CDR1 SNHLY, CDR2 FYNNEI. The CDR3 is CASSGQGPISTDTQYF. The CDR3 DNA follows: TGTGCCAGCAGCGGACAGGGGCCGATTAGCACAGATACGCAGTATTTT. Variable domain in full (rest from reference TRBV2 and TRBJ2-3): EPEVTQTPSHQVTQMGQEVILRCVPISNHLYFYWYRQILGQKVEFLVSFYNNEISEKSEIFDDQFSVERPDGSNFTLKIRSTKLEDSAMYFCASSGQGPISTDTQYFGPGTRLTVL.

As for this clonotype: The junction departs from germline at one end; a sequencing error may be responsible. The chain couples TRBV5-4 to TRBJ2-7; perhaps TRBD1 as D (5 bases). This CDR3 is 14 amino acids long. Germline assignment: CDR1 SGHNT and CDR2 YYREEE (reference sequence). CDR3 amino acids: CASSPDIISYEQYF. The CDR3 DNA follows: TGTGCCAGCAGCCCGGACATTATCTCCTATGAGCAGTACTTC.

The sample holds many counts of this clonotype. The chain is built from TRBV11-2 and TRBJ2-1, with 10 bases aligning to TRBD2. The CDR3 is made up of 13 amino acids. Germline V gene sequence: CDR1 SGHAT, CDR2 FQNNGV. V was clipped by 7 bases and J by 9 bases; unmatched bases: 6. This CDR3 reads CASTRSGRGEQFF. CDR3 nucleotides: TGTGCCAGCACCAGGAGCGGGAGGGGTGAGCAGTTCTTC.

V gene TRBV27 combines with J gene TRBJ2-4; tentatively, D is TRBD2 (7 bases). The CDR3 is made up of 14 amino acids. CDR1 is MNHEY, CDR2 SMNVEV, per germline (reference sequence). The V end was cut by 3 bases, the J end by 5 bases, with 11 bases between. CDR3 bases: TGTGCCAGCAGTTTTGACGGGGGGCAAAACATTCAGTACTTC. Translating gives CASSFDGGQNIQYF.

V usage is TRBV13 and J usage is TRBJ2-1; 13 bases match TRBD2. V was pared by 6 bases and J by 7 bases, with 6 bases of the junction left unmatched. This CDR3 has 15 amino acids. Germline values: CDR1 PRHDT, CDR2 FYEKMQ (reference sequence). CDR3 region: CASRAGTSGINEQFF. CDR3 nucleotides: TGTGCCAGCAGAGCAGGGACTAGCGGGATTAATGAGCAGTTCTTC. Full variable domain (outside the CDR3, taken from reference TRBV13 and TRBJ2-1): AAGVIQSPRHLIKEKRETATLKCYPIPRHDTVYWYQQGPGQDPQFLISFYEKMQSDKGSIPDRFSAQQFSDYHSELNMSSLELGDSALYFCASRAGTSGINEQFFGPGTRLTVL.

The table lists this clonotype with many counts. CDR3 sequence (DNA): TGTGCCAGCAGCCCTTCACTAGCGGGAGGGCCTACGAGTGAGCAGTTCTTC. Residues: CASSPSLAGGPTSEQFF. V usage is TRBV11-2 and J usage is TRBJ2-1, with 13 bases identical to TRBD2. Unmatched junction bases numbered 13, after V lost 5 bases and J lost 9 bases. The CDR3 loop spans 17 amino acids. Germline V gives CDR1 SGHAT, CDR2 FQNNGV.

The table lists this clonotype with many counts. The CDR3 DNA reads as TGTGCCAGCAGTTTCGGGACGTCCGTCTCCTACGAGCAGTACTTC. This encodes CASSFGTSVSYEQYF. This chain links TRBV27 with TRBJ2-7, with D perhaps assigned TRBD1 or TRBD2 (5 bases each). The length of the CDR3 is 15 residues. Germline V CDR1 and CDR2: MNHEY, SMNVEV (reference sequence). V was shortened by 3 bases and J by 0 bases, with 12 bases between the two germline ends.

This clonotype occurred many times. J is TRBJ2-7 and V is TRBV4-2, with D possibly matching TRBD1 (5 bases). Trimming removed 1 base at V and 5 bases at J, with 12 bases between. Germline CDR1 reads LGHNA; CDR2 reads YNFKEQ. CDR3 length: 14 residues. CDR3 DNA sequence: TGTGCCAGCAGCCAAGGGGGCCTTAGGGACGAGCAGTACTTC. Residues: CASSQGGLRDEQYF.

This clonotype was seen at least ten times. CDR3 nucleotide sequence: TGCAGCGTTGCCAGAGGACCCTACGAGCAGTACTTC. Its protein product is CSVARGPYEQYF. The chain uses TRBV29-1 and TRBJ2-7; D gene unclear. Germline V gene lookup returns CDR1 SQVTM and CDR2 ANQGSEA. Trimming left V 4 bases short and J 2 bases short, with 9 bases between. This CDR3 has 12 amino acids.

This clonotype has ten or more counts. This sequence joins TRBV5-1 and TRBJ1-1; 7 bases agree with TRBD1. Germline values: CDR1 SGHRS, CDR2 YFSETQ. The ends lost 7 bases at V and 4 bases at J; junction bases unmatched: 7. CDR3 length equals 13 residues. CDR3 sequence: CASQQRDSTEAFF. CDR3 DNA: TGCGCCAGCCAACAACGGGACAGCACTGAAGCTTTCTTT.

This clonotype was detected ten times or more. The CDR3 region is CASSTTGGKNEKLFF. The DNA of the CDR3 is TGTGCCAGTAGTACGACAGGGGGAAAAAATGAAAAACTGTTTTTT. V gene TRBV19 combines with J gene TRBJ1-4; 9 bases agree with TRBD1. The junction had 5 bases not matched to a gene; V was cut back by 4 bases and J by 5 bases. Germline V gives CDR1 LNHDA, CDR2 SQIVND (reference sequence). The CDR3 sequence is 15 residues long.

Worth noting for this clonotype: This likely stems from a read error, as it lies one base from a far larger clone. The rearrangement uses TRBV9 and TRBJ2-1; D tentatively reads TRBD1 or TRBD2 (6 bases each). CDR1 is SGDLS and CDR2 is YYNGEE in the germline V gene. The CDR3 runs to 14 residues. V gave up 4 bases and J gave up 10 bases, with 18 bases separating them. The CDR3 DNA is TGTGCCAGCAGCCCCAGCGGTGTGGGGGGCGAGCAGTTCTTC. Protein: CASSPSGVGGEQFF.

This clonotype was counted a few times. This sequence joins TRBV18 and TRBJ1-4; D remains unclear. The V end was cut by 6 bases, the J end by 3 bases, with 14 bases between. The CDR3 is made up of 15 amino acids. Germline values: CDR1 KGHSH, CDR2 LQKENI. The chain's CDR3 is CASSPRVSANEKLFF. Written as DNA, the CDR3 is TGTGCCAGCTCGCCAAGGGTTTCAGCTAATGAAAAACTGTTTTTT.

At least ten counts were recorded for this clonotype. This chain links TRBV11-3 with TRBJ2-3, with 7 bases aligning to TRBD2. V dropped 5 bases and J dropped 4; count of bases not matched to a gene: 9. Germline CDR1 reads SGHNT; CDR2 reads YENEEA. This CDR3 is built from 15 residues. CDR3 coding DNA: TGTGCCAGCAGCCCAGACGGACGGGAGGCAGATACGCAGTATTTT. It encodes CASSPDGREADTQYF.

This clonotype was recorded many times. The rearrangement links TRBV2 to TRBJ2-3; tentative D call: TRBD1 (6 bases). Trimming removed 4 bases from V and 2 bases from J, with 13 bases in between. The V gene's germline CDR1 is SNHLY and CDR2 FYNNEI. The CDR3 is 15 residues long. CDR3 sequence reads: CASSVSNRATDTQYF. CDR3 DNA: TGTGCCAGCAGTGTATCGAACAGGGCCACAGATACGCAGTATTTT.

This clonotype came up many times. The CDR3 sequence: CATHVTGKAFF. Written as DNA, the CDR3 is TGTGCCACCCACGTGACAGGGAAAGCTTTCTTT. The genes are TRBV2 and TRBJ1-1; 7 nucleotides align to TRBD1. With V trimmed by 10 bases and J by 9 bases, 8 bases remained unmatched. The CDR3 is 11 amino acids. The germline V gene has CDR1 SNHLY and CDR2 FYNNEI.

This clonotype showed up many times. The chain links TRBV30 to TRBJ2-1; D is ambiguous. The V end lost 3 bases, the J end lost 0 bases, and 6 bases lay between the germline ends. This CDR3 comprises 13 residues. Germline V CDR1 and CDR2: GTSNPN, SVGIG (reference sequence). The CDR3 spells CAWSQSSYNEQFF. CDR3 in DNA: TGTGCCTGGAGCCAAAGCTCCTACAATGAGCAGTTCTTC.

This clonotype was seen at least ten times. The rearrangement joins TRBV11-2 to TRBJ2-1; D not resolved. V was shortened by 5 bases and J by 8 bases, with 10 bases between the two germline ends. This CDR3 is 12 amino acids long. CDR1 is SGHAT and CDR2 is FQNNGV in the germline V gene. The CDR3 DNA is TGTGCCAGCAGCGGAAGACGCTATGAGCAGTTCTTC. It specifies CASSGRRYEQFF.

This clonotype appeared many times. V usage is TRBV20-1 and J usage is TRBJ2-3; D may correspond to TRBD1 or TRBD2 (5 bases each). From germline, CDR1 is DFQATT and CDR2 SNEGSKA (reference sequence). Trimming took 1 base from V and 2 from J, leaving 13 bases between them. The CDR3 spans 15 residues. CDR3 bases: TGCAGTGCTAGAGTGGTTGGGGGATACACAGATACGCAGTATTTT. Translated, it gives CSARVVGGYTDTQYF.

This clonotype was counted ten times or more. The chain couples TRBV7-8 to TRBJ2-2; TRBD1 agrees at 9 bases. V gave up 5 bases and J gave up 4 bases; unmatched junction bases: 5. The CDR3 length is 15 residues. Per germline, CDR1 SGHVS and CDR2 FQNEAQ. CDR3 sequence: CASSLQGAFTGELFF. In nucleotides, the CDR3 is TGTGCCAGCAGCCTACAGGGGGCCTTCACCGGGGAGCTGTTTTTT.

In this sample, this clonotype turned up many times. The J gene is TRBJ2-1, the V gene TRBV2, with a possible D match to TRBD1 (5 bases). Between the trimmed V and J ends, which lost 2 bases and 1 base, there was a span of 9 bases. The germline V gene has CDR1 SNHLY and CDR2 FYNNEI. This CDR3 has 15 amino acids. CDR3 sequence: CASSELDTSYNEQFF. The CDR3 DNA follows: TGTGCCAGCAGTGAATTGGACACATCCTACAATGAGCAGTTCTTC.

Note on this clonotype: A far larger clone is one nucleotide away, so this likely arose from a read error. The chain uses TRBV2 and TRBJ2-1; TRBD2 matches at 8 bases. Germline loops: CDR1 SNHLY, CDR2 FYNNEI. The CDR3 sequence is 14 residues long. The V and J ends lost 6 bases and 10 bases, in that order; junction bases with no gene match: 11. CDR3 in DNA: TGTGCCAGCAGGCAGACTAGCGCGACCTACGAGCAGTTCTTC. Translation gives CASRQTSATYEQFF. Drawing the rest from reference TRBV2 and TRBJ2-1, the complete variable domain is EPEVTQTPSHQVTQMGQEVILRCVPISNHLYFYWYRQILGQKVEFLVSFYNNEISEKSEIFDDQFSVERPDGSNFTLKIRSTKLEDSAMYFCASRQTSATYEQFFGPGTRLTVL.

There are many counts of this clonotype. The gene calls are TRBV12-3 or TRBV12-4 and TRBJ2-7; TRBD2 might be the D (6 bases). The V and J ends lost 2 bases and 5 bases respectively, with 13 bases between them. The length of the CDR3 is 14 residues. The CDR3 DNA is TGTGCCAGCAGTTTATCTGGCGGGGACCACGAGCAGTACTTC. This encodes CASSLSGGDHEQYF.

The V call is TRBV19, the J call TRBJ1-1; D is possibly TRBD1 (5 bases). The V gene's germline CDR1 is LNHDA and CDR2 SQIVND (reference sequence). The CDR3 covers 14 residues. V lost 6 bases and J 4 bases, leaving 15 bases between the germline ends. The CDR3 nucleotides read TGTGCCAGTAGACCTAATGGAGGGGTCACTGAAGCTTTCTTT. Its translation is CASRPNGGVTEAFF.

This clonotype has ten or more counts. The V and J genes are TRBV4-1 and TRBJ2-3; D unclear. The V gene lost 1 base and the J gene lost 4 bases, with 15 bases spanning the gap. Germline loops: CDR1 MGHRA, CDR2 YSYEKL. CDR3 size: 16 residues. CDR3 region: CASSQGHSLGADTQYF. Here the CDR3 DNA reads TGCGCCAGCAGCCAAGGTCACTCCCTCGGCGCAGATACGCAGTATTTT.

This clonotype appeared many times. The CDR3 region has the DNA TGTGCCAGCAGCTTGGAGCGGGGGCAGCAAGAGACCCAGTACTTC. Translating it yields CASSLERGQQETQYF. The rearrangement joins TRBV7-2 to TRBJ2-5, with 8 bases lining up with TRBD2. From germline, CDR1 is SGHTA and CDR2 FQGNSA. The V gene end was trimmed by 3 bases and the J gene end by 2 bases; junction bases not matched to a gene: 5. This CDR3 is 15 amino acids long.

In the case of this clonotype: The germline gene is not matched at one end of the junction; a read error may be the cause. This rearrangement joins TRBV6-2 or TRBV6-3 to TRBJ1-1; 9 bases line up with TRBD1. CDR1 is MNHEY, CDR2 SVGEGT, per germline. This CDR3 has 15 residues. Here the CDR3 reads CASSGNRGHNTEAFF. The CDR3 DNA sequence: TGTGCCAGCAGTGGAAACAGGGGGCACAACACTGAGGCTTTCTTT.

The genes are TRBV29-1 and TRBJ2-5; D could derive from TRBD1 or TRBD2 (5 bases each). Germline CDR1 and CDR2: SQVTM and ANQGSEA. Trimming stripped 7 bases from V and 5 bases from J, with 17 bases between. The CDR3 is made up of 13 amino acids. CDR3 DNA sequence: TGCAGCGCTGGGACCCCCGAGATGGAGACCCAGTACTTC. Translated: CSAGTPEMETQYF. The whole variable domain, remainder taken from reference TRBV29-1 and TRBJ2-5, is SAVISQKPSRDICQRGTSLTIQCQVDSQVTMMFWYRQQPGQSLTLIATANQGSEATYESGFVIDKFPISRPNLTFSTLTVSNMSPEDSSIYLCSAGTPEMETQYFGPGTRLLVL.

This clonotype was counted ten times or more. DNA of the CDR3: TGTGCCAGCAGCCCGCGACAGGGGGCGGGCAATCAGCCCCAGCATTTT. It is translated as CASSPRQGAGNQPQHF. The J gene is TRBJ1-5, the V gene TRBV5-6; 10 nucleotides match TRBD1. Germline V gene sequence: CDR1 SGHDT, CDR2 YYEEEE. Losses at the gene ends were 4 bases for V and 2 bases for J; bases not matched to a gene: 6. The CDR3 has 16 amino acids.